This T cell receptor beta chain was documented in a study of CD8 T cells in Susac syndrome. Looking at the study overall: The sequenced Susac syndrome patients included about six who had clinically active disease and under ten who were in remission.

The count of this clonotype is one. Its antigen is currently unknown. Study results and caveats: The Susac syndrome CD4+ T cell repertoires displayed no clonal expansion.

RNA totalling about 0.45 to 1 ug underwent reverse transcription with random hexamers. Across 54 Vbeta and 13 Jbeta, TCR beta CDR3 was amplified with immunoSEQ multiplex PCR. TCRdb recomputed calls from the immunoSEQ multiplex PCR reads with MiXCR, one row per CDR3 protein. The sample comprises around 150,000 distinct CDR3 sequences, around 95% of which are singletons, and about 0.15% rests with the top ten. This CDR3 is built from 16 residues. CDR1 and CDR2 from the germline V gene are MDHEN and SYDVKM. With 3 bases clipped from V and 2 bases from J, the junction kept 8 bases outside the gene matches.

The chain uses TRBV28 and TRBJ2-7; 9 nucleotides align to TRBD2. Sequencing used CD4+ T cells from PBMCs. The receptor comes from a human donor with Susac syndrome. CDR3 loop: CASSLVAGASPYEQYF. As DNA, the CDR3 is TGTGCCAGCAGTTTGGTAGCGGGGGCAAGCCCCTACGAGCAGTACTTC.